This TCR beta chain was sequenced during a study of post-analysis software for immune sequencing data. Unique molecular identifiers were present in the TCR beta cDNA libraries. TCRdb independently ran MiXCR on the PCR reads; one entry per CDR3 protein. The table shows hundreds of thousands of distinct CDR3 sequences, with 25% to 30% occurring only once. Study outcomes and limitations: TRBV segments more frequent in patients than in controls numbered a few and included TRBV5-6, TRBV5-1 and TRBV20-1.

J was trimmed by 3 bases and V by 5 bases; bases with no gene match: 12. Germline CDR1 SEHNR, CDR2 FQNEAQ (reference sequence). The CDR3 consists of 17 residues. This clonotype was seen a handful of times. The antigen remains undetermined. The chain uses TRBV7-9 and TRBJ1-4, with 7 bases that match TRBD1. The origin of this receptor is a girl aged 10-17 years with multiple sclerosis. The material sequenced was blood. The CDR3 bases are TGTGCCAGCAGCCCCCTCGGCACAGGGGCCGCTAATGAAAAACTGTTTTTT. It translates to CASSPLGTGAANEKLFF.